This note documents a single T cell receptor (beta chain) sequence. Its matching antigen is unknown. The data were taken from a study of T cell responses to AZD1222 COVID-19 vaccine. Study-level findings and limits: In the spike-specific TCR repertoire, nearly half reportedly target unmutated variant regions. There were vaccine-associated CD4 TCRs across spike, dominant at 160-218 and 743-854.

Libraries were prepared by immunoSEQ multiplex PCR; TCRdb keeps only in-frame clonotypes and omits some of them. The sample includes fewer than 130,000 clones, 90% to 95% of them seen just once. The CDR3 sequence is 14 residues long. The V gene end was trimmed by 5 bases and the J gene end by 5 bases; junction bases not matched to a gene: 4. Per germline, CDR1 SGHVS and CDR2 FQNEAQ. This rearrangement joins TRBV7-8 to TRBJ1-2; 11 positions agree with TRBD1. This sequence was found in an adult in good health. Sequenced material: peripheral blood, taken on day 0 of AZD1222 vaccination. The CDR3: CASSPGDRGYGYTF. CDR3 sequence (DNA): TGTGCCAGCAGCCCTGGGGACAGGGGGTATGGCTACACCTTC.